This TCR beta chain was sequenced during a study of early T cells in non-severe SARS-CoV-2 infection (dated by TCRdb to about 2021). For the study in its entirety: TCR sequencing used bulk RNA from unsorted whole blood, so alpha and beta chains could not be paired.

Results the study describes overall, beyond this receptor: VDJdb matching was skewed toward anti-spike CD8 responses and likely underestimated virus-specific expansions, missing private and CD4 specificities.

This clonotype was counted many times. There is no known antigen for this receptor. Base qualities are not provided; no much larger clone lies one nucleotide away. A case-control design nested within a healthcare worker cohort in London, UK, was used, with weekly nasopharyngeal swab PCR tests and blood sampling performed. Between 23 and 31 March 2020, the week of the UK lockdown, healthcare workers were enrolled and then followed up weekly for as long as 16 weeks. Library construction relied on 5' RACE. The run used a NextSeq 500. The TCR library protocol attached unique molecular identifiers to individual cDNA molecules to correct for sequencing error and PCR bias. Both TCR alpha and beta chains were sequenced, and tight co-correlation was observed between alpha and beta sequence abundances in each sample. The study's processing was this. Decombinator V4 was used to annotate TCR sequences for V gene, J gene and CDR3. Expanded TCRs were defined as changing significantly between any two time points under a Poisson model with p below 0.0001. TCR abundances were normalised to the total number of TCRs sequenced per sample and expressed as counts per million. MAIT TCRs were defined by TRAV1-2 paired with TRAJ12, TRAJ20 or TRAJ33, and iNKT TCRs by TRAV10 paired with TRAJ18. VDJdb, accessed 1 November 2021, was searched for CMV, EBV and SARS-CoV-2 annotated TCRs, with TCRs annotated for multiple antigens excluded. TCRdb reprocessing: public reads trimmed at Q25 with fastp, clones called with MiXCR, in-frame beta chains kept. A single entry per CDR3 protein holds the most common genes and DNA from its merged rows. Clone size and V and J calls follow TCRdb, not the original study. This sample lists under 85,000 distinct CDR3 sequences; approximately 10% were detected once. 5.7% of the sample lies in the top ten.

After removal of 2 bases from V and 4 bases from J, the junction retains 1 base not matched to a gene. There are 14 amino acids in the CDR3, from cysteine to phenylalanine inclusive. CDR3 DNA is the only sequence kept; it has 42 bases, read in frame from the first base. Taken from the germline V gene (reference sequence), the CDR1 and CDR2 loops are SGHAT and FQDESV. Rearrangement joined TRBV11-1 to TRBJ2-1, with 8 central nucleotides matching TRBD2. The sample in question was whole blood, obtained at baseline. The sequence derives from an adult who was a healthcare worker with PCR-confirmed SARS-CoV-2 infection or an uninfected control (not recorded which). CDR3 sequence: CASSLTGGYNEQFF. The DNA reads TGTGCCAGCAGCTTAACGGGAGGGTACAATGAGCAGTTCTTC.